This T cell receptor beta chain was sequenced in a study of T-cell reconstitution after alpha-beta-depleted transplantation in children. About this clonotype: Antigen specificity is unknown.

During its preparation, the TCRbeta library received unique molecular identifiers. TCRdb redid the calling of the PCR reads with MiXCR, one entry per CDR3 protein. The sample records fewer than 400,000 distinct CDR3 sequences, around 25% being singletons. V lost 2 bases and J lost 5; bases outside the gene matches: 5. In germline, CDR1 is SQVTM, CDR2 ANQGSEA. The CDR3 length is 14 residues. General study findings and limits: After transplant, at about two months, alpha-beta T cells were reportedly derived from several hundred expanded graft clones. By one year post-transplant, T-cell counts and diversity largely arose from T cells that were newly produced.

This clonotype was obtained from a male patient younger than 18 who had a stem cell transplant for acute lymphoblastic leukemia, so the T cells may come from the graft donor. The material was PBMCs, mostly from graft donor cells, obtained 180 days after TCRalphabeta/CD19-depleted stem cell transplant. This chain connects TRBV29-1 to TRBJ2-1; TRBD2 matches at 8 bases. CDR3 region: CSVERLAGNNEQFF. CDR3 bases: TGCAGCGTTGAAAGGCTAGCGGGTAACAATGAGCAGTTCTTC.